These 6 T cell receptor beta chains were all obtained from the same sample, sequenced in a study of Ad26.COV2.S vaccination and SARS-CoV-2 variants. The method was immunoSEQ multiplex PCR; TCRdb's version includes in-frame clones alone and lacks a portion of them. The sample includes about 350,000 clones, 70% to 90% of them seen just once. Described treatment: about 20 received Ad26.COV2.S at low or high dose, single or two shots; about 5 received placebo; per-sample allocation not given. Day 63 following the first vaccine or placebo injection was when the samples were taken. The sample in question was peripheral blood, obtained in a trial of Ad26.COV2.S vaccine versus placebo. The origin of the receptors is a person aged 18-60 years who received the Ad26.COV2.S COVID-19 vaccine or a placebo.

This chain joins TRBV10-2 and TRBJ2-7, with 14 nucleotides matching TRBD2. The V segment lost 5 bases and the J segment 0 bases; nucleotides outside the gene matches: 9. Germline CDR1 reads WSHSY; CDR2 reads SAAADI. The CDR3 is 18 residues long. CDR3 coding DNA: TGCGCCAGCAGTTTGATCGGACTAGCGGGAGGTCTCTCCTACGAGCAGTACTTC. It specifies CASSLIGLAGGLSYEQYF.

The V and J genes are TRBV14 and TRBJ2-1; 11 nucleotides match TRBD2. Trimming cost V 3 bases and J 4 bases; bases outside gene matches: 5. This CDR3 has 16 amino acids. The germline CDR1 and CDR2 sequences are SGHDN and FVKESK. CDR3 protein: CASSQVAGGQYNEQFF. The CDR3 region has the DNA TGTGCCAGCAGCCAGGTAGCGGGGGGGCAATACAATGAGCAGTTCTTC. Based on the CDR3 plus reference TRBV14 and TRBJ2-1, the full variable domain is EAGVTQFPSHSVIEKGQTVTLRCDPISGHDNLYWYRRVMGKEIKFLLHFVKESKQDESGMPNNRFLAERTGGTYSTLKVQPAELEDSGVYFCASSQVAGGQYNEQFFGPGTRLTVL.

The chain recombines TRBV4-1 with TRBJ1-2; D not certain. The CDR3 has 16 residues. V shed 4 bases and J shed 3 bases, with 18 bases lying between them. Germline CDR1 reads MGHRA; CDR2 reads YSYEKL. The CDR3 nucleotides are TGCGCCAGCAGCCCTGCAATGATTGGCAGCGACTATGGCTACACCTTC. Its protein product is CASSPAMIGSDYGYTF.

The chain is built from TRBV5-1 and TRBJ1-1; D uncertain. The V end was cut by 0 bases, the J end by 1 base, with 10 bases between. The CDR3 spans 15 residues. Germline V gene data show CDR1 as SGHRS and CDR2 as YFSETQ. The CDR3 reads CASSLERVGNTEAFF. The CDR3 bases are TGCGCCAGCAGCTTGGAGAGAGTTGGGAACACTGAAGCTTTCTTT.

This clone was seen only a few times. CDR3 DNA sequence: TGTGCCAGCAGTTACTCGGCGAGGGGTACCTATGGCTACACCTTC. This sequence encodes CASSYSARGTYGYTF. The rearrangement links TRBV6-5 to TRBJ1-2, with a tentative D call TRBD1 (5 bases). The germline gives CDR1 MNHEY, CDR2 SVGAGI. The germline V and J ends were trimmed by 0 bases and 4 bases, with 12 bases remaining between them. CDR3 length equals 15 residues.

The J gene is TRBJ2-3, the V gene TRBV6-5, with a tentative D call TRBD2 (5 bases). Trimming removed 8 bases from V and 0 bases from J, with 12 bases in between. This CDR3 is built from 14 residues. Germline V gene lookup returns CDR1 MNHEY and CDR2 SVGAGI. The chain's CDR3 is CASHQTGSTDTQYF. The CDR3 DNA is TGTGCCAGCCACCAGACGGGGAGCACAGATACGCAGTATTTT.